This entry lists 8 T cell receptor beta chains sequenced from one sample in a study of a mutant IDH1 vaccine in newly diagnosed glioma. Antigen specificity for these receptors is unknown. Time point here: week 47, end of study. With topical imiquimod, each dose of the vaccine consisted of 300 ug of mutant IDH1 20-mer peptide. The assay was immunoSEQ multiplex PCR, and TCRdb's table has in-frame clones only and misses some. The table lists over 30,000 clones, about 87% of them singletons. The specimen was PBMCs, collected from a glioma patient whose treatment included an IDH1 peptide vaccine. The receptors derive from a woman aged 25 to 39 with glioma.

V gene TRBV19 combines with J gene TRBJ1-5; TRBD1 aligns across 9 bases. Germline V CDR1 and CDR2: LNHDA, SQIVND (reference sequence). CDR3 size: 14 residues. With 6 bases clipped from V and 5 bases from J, the junction kept 5 bases outside the gene matches. The CDR3 DNA is TGTGCCAGTAGCCTACAGGGGGCCTATCAGCCCCAGCATTTT. Translation gives CASSLQGAYQPQHF.

In this sample, this clone turned up a few times. The V call is TRBV29-1, the J call TRBJ2-5; TRBD1 matches at 9 bases. The germline V gene encodes CDR1 SQVTM and CDR2 ANQGSEA. Trimming removed 7 bases from V and 9 bases from J; junction bases left unmatched: 12. The CDR3 has 13 amino acids. This CDR3 reads CSGAPGQGRAQYF. In DNA form, the CDR3 reads TGCAGCGGGGCTCCGGGACAGGGAAGGGCCCAGTACTTC.

The chain has TRBV6-1 and TRBJ2-2; D is ambiguous. Germline V gene data show CDR1 as MNHNS and CDR2 as SASEGT. Trimming stripped 8 bases from V and 6 bases from J, with 7 bases between. This CDR3 comprises 11 residues. CDR3 region: CASGVPGELFF. The CDR3 DNA reads as TGTGCCAGCGGGGTCCCCGGGGAGCTGTTTTTT.

This sequence joins TRBV5-1 and TRBJ2-7; TRBD1 aligns across 7 bases. The ends lost 0 bases at V and 3 bases at J; junction bases unmatched: 9. This CDR3 has 16 amino acids. Germline V gene data show CDR1 as SGHRS and CDR2 as YFSETQ. DNA for the CDR3: TGCGCCAGCAGCTTGGCCACGGGACAGATAATCTACGAGCAGTACTTC. Its translation is CASSLATGQIIYEQYF.

Worth noting for this clone: At one boundary the junction diverges from the germline segment, which might be a read error. The rearrangement joins TRBV25-1 to TRBJ1-5; D call uncertain. This CDR3 contains 12 residues. Germline V gives CDR1 MGHDK, CDR2 SYGVNS. In DNA, the CDR3 is TGTGCCAGCGGTGACGGGAGTCAGCCCCAGCATTTT. Protein: CASGDGSQPQHF.

V and J are TRBV9 and TRBJ2-3; unclear D gene. The CDR3 is 14 amino acids. Germline V gene lookup returns CDR1 SGDLS and CDR2 YYNGEE. Trimming removed 2 bases at V and 2 bases at J, with 9 bases between. CDR3 sequence reads: CASSVGGPTDTQYF. As DNA, the CDR3 is TGTGCCAGCAGCGTGGGCGGCCCCACAGATACGCAGTATTTT.

This clone was picked up a small number of times. The V gene is TRBV29-1, the J gene TRBJ2-5; D gene unclear. CDR3 size: 14 residues. The germline V gene has CDR1 SQVTM and CDR2 ANQGSEA. Trimming shortened V by 6 bases and J by 2 bases, and 16 bases separated the two germline ends. Written as DNA, the CDR3 is TGCAGCGTCCAAACACCGGGCCGACAAGAGACCCAGTACTTC. This sequence encodes CSVQTPGRQETQYF.

This sequence joins TRBV14 and TRBJ2-7; D call uncertain. From germline, CDR1 is SGHDN and CDR2 FVKESK. V was cut by 0 bases and J by 4 bases, with 7 bases left in between. The CDR3 sequence is 13 residues long. The CDR3 loop is CASSQDRDYEQYF. The CDR3, as DNA: TGTGCCAGCAGCCAAGATCGAGATTACGAGCAGTACTTC.